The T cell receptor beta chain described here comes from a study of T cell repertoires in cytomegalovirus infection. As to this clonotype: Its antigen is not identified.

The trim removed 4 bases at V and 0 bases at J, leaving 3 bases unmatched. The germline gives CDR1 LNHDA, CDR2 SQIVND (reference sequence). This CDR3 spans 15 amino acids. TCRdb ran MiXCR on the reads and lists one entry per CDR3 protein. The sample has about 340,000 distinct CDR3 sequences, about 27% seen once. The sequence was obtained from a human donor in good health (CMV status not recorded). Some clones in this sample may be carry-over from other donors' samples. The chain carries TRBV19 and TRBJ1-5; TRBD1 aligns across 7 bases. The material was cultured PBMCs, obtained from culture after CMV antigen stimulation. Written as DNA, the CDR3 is TGTGCCAGTAGTACGACAGGGAATAGCAATCAGCCCCAGCATTTT. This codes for CASSTTGNSNQPQHF.